This is a list of T cell receptor beta chains from one sample in a study of blood T cell repertoires in COVID-19. Using immunoSEQ multiplex PCR, the repertoire was profiled, and TCRdb retains in-frame clones only, with some absent. The table lists nearly 110,000 clones, roughly 90% of them singletons. The sequenced material came from peripheral blood. Every receptor here comes from a man aged 35 to 55 with active or convalescent COVID-19. CDR3s include the opening cysteine and the closing phenylalanine or tryptophan. The order of the fields is V gene, clone size, D gene, J gene, CDR3 DNA, CDR3 protein. A D gene is named only where the DNA matches it firmly. Not all rows give a size; the values are once, few, many and, for expanded clones, a class.

V: TRBV4-3
size: -
D: -
J: TRBJ1-3
DNA: TGCGCCAGCAGCCAAGAGATATTAGAGGGCTCTGGAAACACCATATATTTT
CDR3: CASSQEILEGSGNTIYF

V: TRBV2
size: -
D: TRBD1
J: TRBJ1-5
DNA: TGTGCCAGCAGTGTGGGGACAGGGACCTGGTACCAGCATTTT
CDR3: CASSVGTGTWYQHF

V: TRBV24-1
size: -
D: -
J: TRBJ1-3
DNA: TGTGCCACCCGTGAAAACAGGGTAGAAGGAAACACCATATATTTT
CDR3: CATRENRVEGNTIYF

V: TRBV10-3
size: few
D: -
J: TRBJ2-6
DNA: TGTGCCACTTCCGACAGGTACGACTCTGGGGCCAACGTCCTGACTTTC
CDR3: CATSDRYDSGANVLTF

V: TRBV14
size: -
D: TRBD2
J: TRBJ2-2
DNA: TGTGCCAGCAGCCCCATGGGACTGTCTAGCGGGAGAGTCGGGGAGCTGTTTTTT
CDR3: CASSPMGLSSGRVGELFF

V: TRBV9
size: -
D: -
J: TRBJ2-7
DNA: TGTGCCAGCAGCGTCACAGGGTTGGGGGAGCAGTACTTC
CDR3: CASSVTGLGEQYF

V: TRBV3-1/TRBV3-2
size: -
D: -
J: TRBJ2-7
DNA: TGTGCCAGCAGCCAAGAAGGGGTGGCGGTTTACGAGCAGTACTTC
CDR3: CASSQEGVAVYEQYF

V: TRBV28
size: -
D: -
J: TRBJ2-6
DNA: TGTGCCAGCAGTTTAAGGCCTAGCGACAGGGTGGCCGTCCTGACTTTC
CDR3: CASSLRPSDRVAVLTF

V: TRBV5-4
size: -
D: TRBD2
J: TRBJ2-2
DNA: TGTGCCAGCAGCCGGGGACTAGCGGTCGGGGCCGGGGAGCTGTTTTTT
CDR3: CASSRGLAVGAGELFF

V: TRBV6-5
size: -
D: TRBD1
J: TRBJ1-5
DNA: TGTGCCAGCAGTTACGGGACAGGGAGCAATCAGCCCCAGCATTTT
CDR3: CASSYGTGSNQPQHF

V: TRBV7-9
size: -
D: TRBD1
J: TRBJ2-7
DNA: TGTGCCAGCAGCTCGGACAGGGGGGGATCCGAGCAGTACTTC
CDR3: CASSSDRGGSEQYF

V: TRBV30
size: -
D: -
J: TRBJ2-6
DNA: TGTGCCTCGACGGGGGATTCCGGGGCCAACGTCCTGACTTTC
CDR3: CASTGDSGANVLTF

V: TRBV5-1
size: -
D: TRBD2
J: TRBJ2-1
DNA: TGCGCCAGCAGTCTTGCCGGGACTAGCGGGAGCGTCTCCTACAATGAGCAGTTCTTC
CDR3: CASSLAGTSGSVSYNEQFF

V: TRBV6-4
size: few
D: -
J: TRBJ1-1
DNA: TGTGCCAGCAGAAACAGTAACATGAACACTGAAGCTTTCTTT
CDR3: CASRNSNMNTEAFF

V: TRBV7-2
size: -
D: -
J: TRBJ2-7
DNA: TGTGCCAGCAGCGCGGTCCGGGGCTACGAGCAGTACTTC
CDR3: CASSAVRGYEQYF

V: TRBV3-1/TRBV3-2
size: -
D: -
J: TRBJ1-1
DNA: TGTGCCAGCAGCCGCGAACTTACCGGGGTCACTGAAGCTTTCTTT
CDR3: CASSRELTGVTEAFF

V: TRBV4-1
size: -
D: -
J: TRBJ1-1
DNA: TGCGCCAGCAGCGAAAGAGGACAGACTAACACTGAAGCTTTCTTT
CDR3: CASSERGQTNTEAFF

V: TRBV28
size: -
D: -
J: TRBJ1-2
DNA: TGTGCCAGCAGTTTAATTCCGGGATATGGCTACACCTTC
CDR3: CASSLIPGYGYTF

V: TRBV28
size: -
D: -
J: TRBJ2-5
DNA: TGTGCCAGCAGCTCCCTTGTCGGGGGAGAGACCCAGTACTTC
CDR3: CASSSLVGGETQYF

V: TRBV3-1/TRBV3-2
size: -
D: -
J: TRBJ2-2
DNA: TGTGCCAGCAGCCGCGCCGTTGCGGGCACCGGGGAGCTGTTTTTT
CDR3: CASSRAVAGTGELFF